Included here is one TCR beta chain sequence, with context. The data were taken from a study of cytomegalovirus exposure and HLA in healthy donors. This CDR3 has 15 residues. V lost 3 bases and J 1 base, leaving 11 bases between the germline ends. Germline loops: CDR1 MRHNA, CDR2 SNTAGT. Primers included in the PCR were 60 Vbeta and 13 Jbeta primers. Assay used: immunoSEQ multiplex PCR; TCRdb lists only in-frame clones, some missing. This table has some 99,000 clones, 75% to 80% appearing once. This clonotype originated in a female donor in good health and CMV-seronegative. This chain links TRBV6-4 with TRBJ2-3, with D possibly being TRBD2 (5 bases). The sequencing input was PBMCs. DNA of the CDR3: TGTGCCAGCAGTGAATCCAGCGGAGGCACAGATACGCAGTATTTT. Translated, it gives CASSESSGGTDTQYF.